Reported below is one T cell receptor (beta chain). Trimming stripped 0 bases from V and 4 bases from J, with 10 bases between. The CDR3 has 14 residues. Germline CDR1 and CDR2: LNHDA and SQIVND (reference sequence). The data originate from a study of T cells after somatic rescue of genetic block. Data came from immunoSEQ multiplex PCR; TCRdb stores just in-frame clones and leaves some out. The sample carries 45,000 to 70,000 clones, 90% to 97% recorded once. The specimen was peripheral blood mononuclear cells (PBMCs). The chain couples TRBV19 to TRBJ2-7, with TRBD2 as a possible D gene (5 bases). The TCR originated in a child under two years old. CDR3 sequence reads: CASSIEGPGYEQYF. In DNA, the CDR3 is TGTGCCAGTAGTATAGAGGGTCCGGGGTACGAGCAGTACTTC.